What follows is one T cell receptor (beta chain) and its context. Some 84 million PBMCs supplied genomic DNA for unsorted samples. Deep-level settings were used for running the assay. Each subset's genomic DNA was shared equally among a number of immunoSEQ plates. Original methodology: There were no quality scores in the junction-only immunoSEQ sequences, so filtering differed. Libraries were prepared by immunoSEQ multiplex PCR; TCRdb keeps only in-frame clonotypes and omits some of them. That table is the source of V, J and clone size, and D and trimming were worked out from the DNA. The sample records some 530,000 clones, 78% being singletons. Germline CDR1 SNHLY, CDR2 FYNNEI. With 3 bases removed from V and 5 bases from J, the gap between germline ends came to 8 bases. This CDR3 is built from 13 residues. This entry is derived from a study of shared clonotypes between healthy human individuals.

The specimen sequenced was PBMCs. This rearrangement joins TRBV2 to TRBJ1-5; a possible D gene is TRBD1 (5 bases). The receptor's source is a middle-aged woman in good health. Some clones in this sample may be carry-over from other donors' samples. CDR3 sequence reads: CASSDRADQPQHF. DNA for the CDR3: TGTGCCAGCAGTGACAGGGCAGATCAGCCCCAGCATTTT.